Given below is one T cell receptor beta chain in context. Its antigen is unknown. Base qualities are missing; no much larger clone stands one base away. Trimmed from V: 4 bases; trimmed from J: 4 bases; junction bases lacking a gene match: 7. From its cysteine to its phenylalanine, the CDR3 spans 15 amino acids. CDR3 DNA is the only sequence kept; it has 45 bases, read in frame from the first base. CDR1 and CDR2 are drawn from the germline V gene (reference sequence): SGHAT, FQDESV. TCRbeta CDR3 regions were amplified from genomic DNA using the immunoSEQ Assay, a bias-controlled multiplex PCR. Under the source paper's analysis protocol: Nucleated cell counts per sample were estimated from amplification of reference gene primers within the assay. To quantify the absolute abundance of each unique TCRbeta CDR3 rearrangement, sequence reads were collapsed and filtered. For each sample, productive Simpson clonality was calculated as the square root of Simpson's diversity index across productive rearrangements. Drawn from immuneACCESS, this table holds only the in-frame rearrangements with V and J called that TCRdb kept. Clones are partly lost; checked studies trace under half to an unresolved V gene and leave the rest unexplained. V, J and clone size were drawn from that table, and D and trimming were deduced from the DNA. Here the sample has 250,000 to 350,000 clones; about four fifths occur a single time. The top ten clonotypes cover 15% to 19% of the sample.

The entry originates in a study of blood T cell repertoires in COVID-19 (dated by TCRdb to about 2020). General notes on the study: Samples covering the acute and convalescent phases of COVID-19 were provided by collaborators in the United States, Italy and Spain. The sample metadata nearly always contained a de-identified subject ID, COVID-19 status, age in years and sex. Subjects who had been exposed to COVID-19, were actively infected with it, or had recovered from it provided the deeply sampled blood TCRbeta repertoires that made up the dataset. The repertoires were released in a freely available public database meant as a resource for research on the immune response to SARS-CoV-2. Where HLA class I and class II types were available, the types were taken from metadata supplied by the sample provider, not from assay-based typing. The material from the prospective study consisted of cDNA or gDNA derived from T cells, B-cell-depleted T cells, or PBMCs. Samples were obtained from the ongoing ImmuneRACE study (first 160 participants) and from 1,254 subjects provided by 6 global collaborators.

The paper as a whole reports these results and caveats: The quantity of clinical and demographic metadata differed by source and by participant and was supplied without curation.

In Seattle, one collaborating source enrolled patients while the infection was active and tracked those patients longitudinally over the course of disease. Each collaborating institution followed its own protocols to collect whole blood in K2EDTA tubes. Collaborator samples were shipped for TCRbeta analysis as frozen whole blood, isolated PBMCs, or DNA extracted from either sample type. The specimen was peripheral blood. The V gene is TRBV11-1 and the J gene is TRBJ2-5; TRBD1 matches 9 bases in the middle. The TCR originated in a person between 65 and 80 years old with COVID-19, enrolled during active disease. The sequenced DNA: TGTGCCAGCAGCTCGAGGGACAGGGTGGGAGAGACCCAGTACTTC. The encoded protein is CASSSRDRVGETQYF.